What follows are 17 T cell receptor beta chains derived from one specimen sequenced in a study of T cells in women clearing cervical HPV infection. Only in-frame clones appear in the TCRdb table, and some are missing; sequencing was by immunoSEQ multiplex PCR. The clone table shows fewer than 40,000 clones, with the ten largest holding about 5%. Source material: blood buffy coat. The receptors derive from a woman between 18 and 70 years old with a cervical HPV16 infection that either progressed to CIN3+ or cleared (not recorded which).

Of note for this clone: The CDR3 goes on 3 residues after the read ends, and that part is filled in from the germline J gene. This chain links TRBV7-3 with TRBJ2-3, with 8 bases aligning to TRBD1. V lost 5 bases to trimming and J lost 1 base; unmatched junction nucleotides: 5. Germline V gene data show CDR1 as SGHTA and CDR2 as FQGTGA. The CDR3 spans 15 residues. The CDR3 is CASSRVRGRTDTQYF. The sequenced part of the CDR3 DNA is TGTGCCAGCAGCCGAGTCAGGGGGCGCACAGATACG. The variable domain in full, with the rest retrieved from reference TRBV7-3 and TRBJ2-3, is GAGVSQTPSNKVTEKGKYVELRCDPISGHTALYWYRQSLGQGPEFLIYFQGTGAADDSGLPNDRFFAVRPEGSVSTLKIQRTERGDSAVYLCASSRVRGRTDTQYFGPGTRLTVL.

With respect to this clone: The read is 3 residues too short to cover the CDR3 end, so that end is filled in from the germline J gene. The V gene is TRBV7-8, the J gene TRBJ1-2; D is ambiguous. Per the germline V gene, CDR1 is SGHVS and CDR2 is FQNEAQ. This CDR3 region has 14 residues. The V gene lost 1 base and the J gene lost 2 bases, with 8 bases spanning the gap. CDR3 residues: CASSLGHSNYGYTF. The DNA read from the CDR3 is TGTGCCAGCAGCTTAGGTCACTCAAACTATGGC.

A word on this clone: The read is 3 residues too short to cover the CDR3 end, so that end is filled in from the germline J gene. The rearrangement uses TRBV20-1 and TRBJ2-1; D call uncertain. The CDR3 is 14 residues long. V was shortened by 2 bases and J by 0 bases, with 8 bases between the two germline ends. CDR1 DFQATT and CDR2 SNEGSKA come from the germline V gene (reference sequence). Partial CDR3 DNA: TGCAGTGCTAGACCCTATAACTCCTACAATGAG. This codes for CSARPYNSYNE. Given in full, the CDR3 is CSARPYNSYNEQFF.

Points on this clone: The DNA ends 3 residues before the CDR3 does, and the rest of the CDR3 is filled in from the germline J gene. The V call is TRBV6-4, the J call TRBJ1-6; D not resolved. The V end lost 5 bases, the J end lost 7 bases, and 12 bases lay between the germline ends. Germline CDR1 and CDR2: MRHNA and SNTAGT. The CDR3 contains 14 residues. The CDR3 bases that were read are TGTGCCAGCAGTCTCGGGTCCAGCAATTCACCC. Translated, it gives CASSLGSSNSP. In full, the CDR3 is CASSLGSSNSPLHF.

As concerns this clone: Read coverage stops 3 residues before the CDR3 terminus; the germline J gene supplies the remainder. This rearrangement joins TRBV5-6 to TRBJ1-6; 8 bases are shared with TRBD1. V lost 5 bases, J lost 5 bases, and 6 bases stayed unmatched. Germline CDR1 SGHDT, CDR2 YYEEEE. This CDR3 region has 15 residues. The CDR3 bases that were read are TGTGCCAGCAGGTGGGGGACAGGCAATAATTCACCC. This translates into CASRWGTGNNSP. The full CDR3 is CASRWGTGNNSPLHF.

To note about this clone: With the read ending 3 residues before the CDR3 end, the germline J gene is used to fill in that end. The rearrangement links TRBV6-4 to TRBJ2-2; 10 bases agree with TRBD2. CDR1 is MRHNA, CDR2 SNTAGT, per germline. This CDR3 has 18 amino acids. The V gene end was trimmed by 0 bases and the J gene end by 3 bases; junction bases not matched to a gene: 7. CDR3: CASSDSGLAGDYTGELFF. The CDR3 DNA, read in part, is TGTGCCAGCAGTGACTCGGGGCTAGCGGGGGACTACACCGGGGAG.

Regarding this clone: The sequence runs out 3 residues before the end of the CDR3; the remainder is reconstructed from the germline J gene. The chain carries TRBV20-1 and TRBJ1-5, with 9 bases that match TRBD1. Losses at the gene ends were 3 bases for V and 7 bases for J; bases not matched to a gene: 10. The germline CDR1 and CDR2 sequences are DFQATT and SNEGSKA (reference sequence). The CDR3 consists of 15 residues. The CDR3 reads CSARMGTGPRQPQHF. The CDR3 DNA, read in part, is TGCAGTGCTAGGATGGGGACAGGGCCAAGACAGCCC.

Worth noting for this clone: Read coverage stops 3 residues before the CDR3 terminus; the germline J gene supplies the remainder. The genes are TRBV4-1 and TRBJ2-7; TRBD2 aligns across 7 bases. Germline loops: CDR1 MGHRA, CDR2 YSYEKL. V dropped 1 base and J dropped 2; count of bases not matched to a gene: 11. The CDR3 consists of 17 residues. This CDR3 is CASSQVNMGGVAYEQYF. The CDR3 bases that were read are TGCGCCAGCAGCCAAGTAAATATGGGGGGGGTCGCCTACGAG.

Worth noting for this clone: The read ends 3 residues shy of where the CDR3 ends; the end is completed using the germline J gene. The J gene is TRBJ1-1, the V gene TRBV7-9; no reliable D call. Per germline, CDR1 SEHNR and CDR2 FQNEAQ (reference sequence). The CDR3 is 15 amino acids. CDR3 sequence: CASSPLDGSTDTAFF. CDR3 bases read: TGTGCCAGCAGCCCCCTCGATGGCAGCACAGATACG. Drawing the rest from reference TRBV7-9 and TRBJ1-1, the complete variable domain is DTGVSQNPRHKITKRGQNVTFRCDPISEHNRLYWYRQTLGQGPEFLTYFQNEAQLEKSRLLSDRFSAERPKGSFSTLEIQRTEQGDSAMYLCASSPLDGSTDTAFFGQGTRLTVV.

Comment on this clone: The read stops 3 residues short of the end of the CDR3; the missing end is completed from the germline J gene. The chain couples TRBV5-1 to TRBJ1-4; possibly TRBD1 for D (5 bases). V was cut by 0 bases and J by 3 bases, with 9 bases left in between. The CDR3 spans 15 residues. CDR1 is SGHRS, CDR2 YFSETQ, per germline. The CDR3 region is CASSLVPGSNEKLFF. The part of the CDR3 DNA that was read is TGCGCCAGCAGCTTGGTCCCAGGGTCTAATGAAAAA.

Remarks on this clone: The CDR3 extends 3 residues past the end of the read, so its final part is completed from the germline J gene. The chain joins TRBV7-2 to TRBJ2-2; maybe TRBD2 (7 bases). The CDR3 sequence is 15 residues long. V was trimmed by 1 base and J by 6 bases, leaving 12 bases between them. Germline loops: CDR1 SGHTA, CDR2 FQGNSA. CDR3: CASSLVQGGAGELFF. The CDR3 bases that were read are TGTGCCAGCAGCTTAGTCCAAGGGGGGGCCGGGGAG.

Comment on this clone: Read sequence stops 3 residues before the CDR3 end, and the germline J gene provides the missing end. J is TRBJ2-3 and V is TRBV11-2; tentative D call: TRBD1 (6 bases). The CDR3 length is 15 residues. V lost 5 bases to trimming and J lost 0 bases, with 12 bases between them. Germline CDR1 SGHAT, CDR2 FQNNGV. The CDR3 bases that were read are TGTGCCAGCAGCATGGGGACACCGAGCACAGATACG. It encodes CASSMGTPSTDT. From start to end, the CDR3 is CASSMGTPSTDTQYF.

On this clone: The CDR3 end is not reached by the read, which stops 3 residues before it; the germline J gene fills it in. The chain couples TRBV7-8 to TRBJ1-4, with D maybe TRBD1 (6 bases). The germline V gene has CDR1 SGHVS and CDR2 FQNEAQ. The V end lost 5 bases, the J end lost 8 bases, and 15 bases lay between the germline ends. This CDR3 comprises 14 residues. The chain's CDR3 is CASSPTTGSEKLFF. The CDR3 bases that were read are TGTGCCAGCAGCCCAACTACAGGGTCGGAAAAA.

As regards this clone: Read sequence stops 3 residues before the CDR3 end, and the germline J gene provides the missing end. This chain connects TRBV10-1 to TRBJ2-7; TRBD2 agrees at 8 bases. The CDR3 has 17 residues. The trim removed 0 bases at V and 4 bases at J, leaving 11 bases unmatched. Per germline, CDR1 WNHNN and CDR2 SYGVQD (reference sequence). The sequenced CDR3 bases are TGCGCCAGCAGTGAGTCAGCCGCGGCGGGGGGCCCATACGAG. Protein: CASSESAAAGGPYE. Given in full, the CDR3 is CASSESAAAGGPYEQYF.

Concerning this clone: From the germline J gene comes the end of the CDR3, since the read stops 3 residues before it. This chain joins TRBV5-6 and TRBJ2-7; TRBD1 might be the D (5 bases). In germline, CDR1 is SGHDT, CDR2 YYEEEE. CDR3 length: 14 residues. Trimming pared 5 bases from V and 0 bases from J, leaving 12 bases between. The CDR3: CASSPQGTSYEQYF. CDR3 bases read: TGTGCCAGCAGTCCGCAGGGAACCTCCTACGAG.

As to this clone: Read coverage stops 3 residues before the CDR3 terminus; the germline J gene supplies the remainder. The rearrangement joins TRBV19 to TRBJ1-1; weak D call: TRBD1 (5 bases). The germline CDR1 and CDR2 sequences are LNHDA and SQIVND (reference sequence). The CDR3 is 15 amino acids. The V end was cut by 3 bases, the J end by 5 bases, with 16 bases between. CDR3 sequence: CASSIGGRGRTEAFF. The sequenced CDR3 bases are TGTGCCAGTAGTATCGGGGGTCGGGGGAGGACTGAA. The whole variable domain, remainder taken from reference TRBV19 and TRBJ1-1, is DGGITQSPKYLFRKEGQNVTLSCEQNLNHDAMYWYRQDPGQGLRLIYYSQIVNDFQKGDIAEGYSVSREKKESFPLTVTSAQKNPTAFYLCASSIGGRGRTEAFFGQGTRLTVV.

Details on this clone: The CDR3 end falls 3 residues outside the read, so it is completed with the germline J gene. The chain employs TRBV7-6 and TRBJ2-5; tentatively, D is TRBD2 (5 bases). Germline CDR1 and CDR2: SGHVS and FNYEAQ. There are 15 residues in the CDR3. Trimming took 4 bases from V and 1 from J, leaving 13 bases between them. The CDR3: CASSSPWTGQETQYF. CDR3 DNA (partial): TGTGCCAGCAGCTCCCCTTGGACTGGCCAAGAGACC.